This T cell receptor (beta chain) stems from a study of brain T cells in children with intractable seizures. The CDR3 contains 15 residues. V lost 4 bases and J lost 2, with 12 bases in between. Germline CDR1 reads LGHDT; CDR2 reads YNNKEL (reference sequence). Only cases whose brain tissue showed the highest T cell transcript signatures were sequenced. Here immunoSEQ multiplex PCR was the method, and the copy in TCRdb shows in-frame clones only, minus some. The sample has 60,000 to 65,000 clones; around 96% are singletons. The chain links TRBV3-1 (or the pseudogene TRBV3-2) to TRBJ2-1; possibly TRBD2 for D (5 bases). The material sequenced was peripheral blood, taken at surgery. The TCR comes from a boy under two years old with focal cortical dysplasia and intractable seizures. DNA of the CDR3: TGTGCCAGCAGCCCCCCCGGGAATACCTACAATGAGCAGTTCTTC. Its protein is CASSPPGNTYNEQFF.